This TCR beta chain was documented in a study of monozygotic twins with inflammatory bowel disease. With the 5' RACE reads reprocessed, TCRdb shows one record per CDR3 protein and no DNA. This sample's clone table lists some 90,000 distinct CDR3 sequences. The CDR3 has 13 residues. From germline, CDR1 is DFQATT and CDR2 SNEGSKA (reference sequence). The sequenced sample was blood. The rearrangement links TRBV20-1 to TRBJ1-1; TCRdb picks TRBD1, but there is no DNA to check that call. The sequence derives from a human donor with ulcerative colitis or Crohn's disease, or a healthy co-twin of an affected twin (not recorded which). CDR3 sequence: CSELRGLNTEAFF.